These 15 T cell receptor beta chains were all obtained from the same sample, sequenced in a study of blood T cell repertoires in COVID-19. Sequencing was performed with immunoSEQ multiplex PCR; in TCRdb, only in-frame clones are kept and a portion is missing. The sample shows about 250,000 clones, about 91% of them seen only once. What was sequenced was peripheral blood. Every receptor here comes from a woman in her twenties or thirties with COVID-19, enrolled during active disease.

The chain uses TRBV11-2 and TRBJ2-2, with 9 positions matching TRBD2. Germline V lookup: CDR1 SGHAT, CDR2 FQNNGV. CDR3 length: 16 amino acids. The trim removed 3 bases at V and 5 bases at J, leaving 7 bases unmatched. Here the CDR3 reads CASSLVAGGRTGELFF. In DNA, the CDR3 is TGTGCCAGCAGCTTGGTGGCGGGGGGGCGTACCGGGGAGCTGTTTTTT. Looking up the rest from reference TRBV11-2 and TRBJ2-2 gives the full variable domain: EAGVAQSPRYKIIEKRQSVAFWCNPISGHATLYWYQQILGQGPKLLIQFQNNGVVDDSQLPKDRFSAERLKGVDSTLKIQPAKLEDSAVYLCASSLVAGGRTGELFFGEGSRLTVL.

A word on this clone: At one end, the junction sequence differs from germline, possibly due to a read error. V usage is TRBV3-1 (or the pseudogene TRBV3-2) and J usage is TRBJ2-2, with 12 bases fitting TRBD2. Germline V gives CDR1 LGHDT, CDR2 YNNKEL (reference sequence). The CDR3 loop spans 16 amino acids. The DNA for the CDR3 is TGTGCCAGCAGCCAGACGCTAGCGGGAGGGGACCGGGGAGCTGTTTTT. Translating it yields CASSQTLAGGDRGAVF.

This clone has a single count. The chain employs TRBV4-1 and TRBJ2-3; weak D call: TRBD2 (5 bases). This CDR3 comprises 13 residues. V lost 3 bases and J 3 bases, leaving 7 bases between the germline ends. Per germline, CDR1 MGHRA and CDR2 YSYEKL. The CDR3 is CASSQRRTDTQYF. Here the CDR3 DNA reads TGCGCCAGCAGCCAGCGGAGGACAGATACGCAGTATTTT.

The chain has TRBV7-9 and TRBJ2-1; D is unclear. The CDR3 is made up of 14 amino acids. Germline V CDR1 and CDR2: SEHNR, FQNEAQ (reference sequence). V gave up 3 bases and J gave up 5 bases, with 11 bases separating them. The CDR3 DNA reads TGTGCCAGCAGCTTCGTCAGGTTCGACAATGAGCAGTTCTTC. Protein product: CASSFVRFDNEQFF. Full variable domain (missing parts from reference TRBV7-9 and TRBJ2-1): DTGVSQNPRHKITKRGQNVTFRCDPISEHNRLYWYRQTLGQGPEFLTYFQNEAQLEKSRLLSDRFSAERPKGSFSTLEIQRTEQGDSAMYLCASSFVRFDNEQFFGPGTRLTVL.

This chain joins TRBV6-1 and TRBJ1-2; a weak D match, TRBD1 (5 bases). V lost 2 bases to trimming and J lost 4 bases, with 14 bases between them. This CDR3 is 15 amino acids long. The germline V gene encodes CDR1 MNHNS and CDR2 SASEGT. CDR3 DNA: TGTGCCAGCAGTGAATATAGGGACTTCCTCTATGGCTACACCTTC. Translation gives CASSEYRDFLYGYTF.

The rearrangement uses TRBV6-5 and TRBJ2-3; possibly TRBD2 for D (7 bases). From germline, CDR1 is MNHEY and CDR2 SVGAGI. The ends were cut back, 2 bases at V and 2 bases at J, with 14 bases in the middle. This CDR3 spans 16 amino acids. The CDR3 reads CASSYGGGPYTDTQYF. CDR3 nucleotide sequence: TGTGCCAGCAGTTACGGGGGGGGGCCGTACACAGATACGCAGTATTTT.

The rearrangement links TRBV6-5 to TRBJ1-1; possible D gene TRBD1, 6 bases. The CDR3 runs to 15 residues. The V end was cut by 6 bases, the J end by 5 bases, with 19 bases between. Germline CDR1 is MNHEY and CDR2 is SVGAGI. The CDR3 bases are TGTGCCAGCAGCCGGGACAAACCGGGGGGGACTGAAGCTTTCTTT. It translates to CASSRDKPGGTEAFF.

This clone was recorded once. The chain joins TRBV24-1 to TRBJ2-1, with 13 bases aligning to TRBD2. CDR1 and CDR2 (germline): KGHDR, SFDVKD. CDR3 length: 20 amino acids. Losses at the gene ends were 7 bases for V and 3 bases for J; bases not matched to a gene: 17. In nucleotides, the CDR3 is TGTGCCACCAGCCTCTCCCCGGGACTAGCGGGACAAGCCTTCTACAATGAGCAGTTCTTC. Its translation is CATSLSPGLAGQAFYNEQFF.

The chain links TRBV19 to TRBJ2-1; D is perhaps TRBD2 (6 bases). CDR3 size: 16 residues. The V gene's germline CDR1 is LNHDA and CDR2 SQIVND (reference sequence). Trimming shortened V by 3 bases and J by 0 bases, and 12 bases separated the two germline ends. The CDR3 sequence: CASSIRAGSSYNEQFF. CDR3 coding DNA: TGTGCCAGTAGTATTAGGGCGGGGAGCTCCTACAATGAGCAGTTCTTC.

This chain uses TRBV29-1 with TRBJ1-4; D possibly corresponds to TRBD1 (6 bases). The CDR3 runs to 13 residues. Deletions cut 4 bases from V and 4 bases from J, with 10 bases between. Germline V gene lookup returns CDR1 SQVTM and CDR2 ANQGSEA. CDR3 amino acids: CSVGGGYNEKLFF. In DNA form, the CDR3 reads TGCAGCGTTGGGGGGGGCTATAATGAAAAACTGTTTTTT.

The chain uses TRBV9 and TRBJ2-3; 9 nucleotides align to TRBD2. Per germline, CDR1 SGDLS and CDR2 YYNGEE. The junction had 17 bases not matched to a gene; V was cut back by 4 bases and J by 5 bases. This CDR3 spans 18 amino acids. CDR3 amino acids: CASSLYEGAGGVGDTQYF. The CDR3 region has the DNA TGTGCCAGCAGCCTTTATGAAGGGGCGGGAGGGGTTGGAGATACGCAGTATTTT.

The CDR3 here is CASSLVLGDTEAFF. CDR3 nucleotides: TGTGCCAGCAGCTTAGTCCTGGGAGACACTGAAGCTTTCTTT. This chain uses TRBV7-9 with TRBJ1-1; no definite D call. Germline CDR1 reads SEHNR; CDR2 reads FQNEAQ (reference sequence). Trimming pared 1 base from V and 3 bases from J, leaving 9 bases between. The CDR3 consists of 14 residues.

The table lists this clone with a count of one. CDR3 protein: CASKSGDEQYF. CDR3 DNA: TGTGCCAGTAAGAGCGGCGACGAGCAGTACTTC. J is TRBJ2-7 and V is TRBV19; TRBD2 might be the D (5 bases). Germline assignment: CDR1 LNHDA and CDR2 SQIVND (reference sequence). The CDR3 totals 11 residues. Deletions cut 7 bases from V and 5 bases from J, with 9 bases between.

The chain is built from TRBV2 and TRBJ2-7; 10 bases are a match to TRBD1. There are 17 residues in the CDR3. V lost 6 bases to trimming and J lost 4 bases; unmatched junction nucleotides: 15. Germline V CDR1 and CDR2: SNHLY, FYNNEI. This CDR3 reads CASSHERQTGGRYEQYV. The CDR3 DNA follows: TGTGCCAGCAGCCATGAGCGACAGACAGGGGGCCGGTACGAGCAGTACGTC.

V usage is TRBV2 and J usage is TRBJ1-1; the D gene is possibly TRBD1 (5 bases). Trimming pared 8 bases from V and 1 base from J, leaving 11 bases between. The CDR3 extends over 13 amino acids. Germline CDR1 SNHLY, CDR2 FYNNEI. DNA for the CDR3: TGTGCCAGCCCGACGGGGGAGAACACTGAAGCTTTCTTT. This translates into CASPTGENTEAFF.